The rows below give T cell receptor beta chains drawn from one sample of a study of beta chain features in type 1 diabetes. Sequenced by immunoSEQ multiplex PCR; TCRdb stores in-frame clones only, minus some. The sample includes roughly 140,000 clones, approximately 52% of them seen just once. Sequencing was done on a sample of Tregs from blood. The receptors stem from a man younger than 35 in good health. The CDR3 runs from the conserved cysteine through the conserved F or W. The D gene is left open where the match is weak. Not all rows give a size; the values are once, few, many and, for expanded clones, a class.

D gene	clone size	V gene	J gene	CDR3 DNA	CDR3 protein
TRBD2	few	TRBV11-2	TRBJ2-5	TGTGCCAGCAGCTCCCGACTAGCGGGGGAGGTCCCCCAGTACTTC	CASSSRLAGEVPQYF
-	-	TRBV14	TRBJ1-2	TGTGCCAGCAGCCAACCCCGGACAGAGCTTAACTATGGCTACACCTTC	CASSQPRTELNYGYTF
-	-	TRBV7-3	TRBJ2-3	TGTGCCAGCAGCTTAATAGCGACTAGCACAGATACGCAGTATTTT	CASSLIATSTDTQYF
-	once	TRBV9	TRBJ1-6	TGTGCCAGCAGCCTCAGTTTGGATAATTCACCCCTCCACTTT	CASSLSLDNSPLHF
TRBD2	-	TRBV30	TRBJ2-3	TGTGCCTGGAAAGCGGGGGGGCCTGGAGATACGCAGTATTTT	CAWKAGGPGDTQYF
-	-	TRBV9	TRBJ2-3	TGTGCCAGCAGCGTAGGGGGGCGGGCAAGCACAGATACGCAGTATTTT	CASSVGGRASTDTQYF
-	-	TRBV18	TRBJ1-2	TGTGCCAGCTCAACCCCCCAGGTCTATGGCTACACCTTC	CASSTPQVYGYTF
-	few	TRBV6-1	TRBJ1-5	TGTGCCAGCAGTGAAGCGCGGTTGTCCCAGCATTTT	CASSEARLSQHF
-	-	TRBV4-2	TRBJ2-2	TGTGCCAGCAGCCAAGATCTGGGGGAGCTGTTTTTT	CASSQDLGELFF
TRBD1	-	TRBV5-1	TRBJ2-5	TGCGCCAGCAGCTTATACTTGGGACAGGGCGGTGTGACCCAGTACTTC	CASSLYLGQGGVTQYF
TRBD1	-	TRBV5-1	TRBJ2-7	TGCGCCAGCAGCTTGGCCAGACAGGGCTACGAGCAGTACTTC	CASSLARQGYEQYF
-	-	TRBV7-9	TRBJ1-1	TGTGCCAGCAGCTCAGGGACTCTGGCTTTCTTT	CASSSGTLAFF
-	-	TRBV7-3	TRBJ1-2	TGTGCCAGCAGCTCAAGGACCGGGAGAGGCTACACCTTC	CASSSRTGRGYTF
-	few	TRBV19	TRBJ1-2	TGTGCCAGTAGTATAGGGGCCGCATCCTATGGCTACACCTTC	CASSIGAASYGYTF